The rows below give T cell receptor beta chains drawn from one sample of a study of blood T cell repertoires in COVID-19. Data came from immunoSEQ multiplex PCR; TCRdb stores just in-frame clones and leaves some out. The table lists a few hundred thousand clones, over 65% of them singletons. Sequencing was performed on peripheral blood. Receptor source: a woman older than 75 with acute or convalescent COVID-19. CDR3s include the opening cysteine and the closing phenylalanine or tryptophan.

CDR3: CAGGGGSYNEQFF
length: 13
V: TRBV6-6

CDR3: CASSREGQGGGSPLHF
length: 16
V: TRBV7-9

CDR3: CASSRDRGRGYTF
length: 13
V: TRBV12-3/TRBV12-4

CDR3: CSALAGGAFGYTF
length: 13
V: TRBV29-1

CDR3: CASSLAGMNTEAFF
length: 14
V: TRBV5-1

CDR3: CAIRGGQRNYGYTF
length: 14
V: TRBV10-3

CDR3: CASSSPYRRDRYTEAFF
length: 17
V: TRBV5-4

CDR3: CASSPTGITTYEQYF
length: 15
V: TRBV5-1

CDR3: CASRRQGTDTQYF
length: 13
V: TRBV6-5

CDR3: CASSEGNHLTYGYTF
length: 15
V: TRBV6-1

CDR3: CSVEETAYSYEQYF
length: 14
V: TRBV29-1

CDR3: CASSLGEAANYGYTF
length: 15
V: TRBV7-9

CDR3: CASSLRTGARQDTQYF
length: 16
V: TRBV5-6

CDR3: CASSSGTGGTDTQYF
length: 15
V: TRBV5-1

CDR3: CASRGGNGFSGANVLTF
length: 17
V: TRBV27

CDR3: CASSLKPLSGGQDYTDTQYF
length: 20
V: TRBV4-3

CDR3: CASSLGTSEDYTF
length: 13
V: TRBV7-9

CDR3: CSARDTRVPFF
length: 11
V: TRBV20-1

CDR3: CASSLVFGTGSGELFF
length: 16
V: TRBV11-2

CDR3: CASSYEVEAFF
length: 11
V: TRBV6-5

CDR3: CASSRDRGIYNEQFF
length: 15
V: TRBV5-4

CDR3: CSASKGQGASGNTIYF
length: 16
V: TRBV20-1

CDR3: CASSYRDSAYEQYF
length: 14
V: TRBV6-5

CDR3: CASSVGAGGLETQYF
length: 15
V: TRBV9

CDR3: CASKRTSSTDTQYF
length: 14
V: TRBV19

CDR3: CASSVSGTKETQYF
length: 14
V: TRBV3-1/TRBV3-2

CDR3: CASSPLGGGAYEQYF
length: 15
V: TRBV5-4

CDR3: CASSIGRAETQYF
length: 13
V: TRBV19

CDR3: CASSSDVGTSEFF
length: 13
V: TRBV5-5

CDR3: CASKTGRETQYF
length: 12
V: TRBV6-5

CDR3: CASSEATASDYYNEQFF
length: 17
V: TRBV2

CDR3: CASSRISGGAYEQYF
length: 15
V: TRBV4-1

CDR3: CASSFHSSSGEQYF
length: 14
V: TRBV27

CDR3: CASSVGDRGLTGELFF
length: 16
V: TRBV2

CDR3: CASSLPTVQETQYF
length: 14
V: TRBV28

CDR3: CASSSGTSTYNEQFF
length: 15
V: TRBV5-1

CDR3: CASTPDRVVQYF
length: 12
V: TRBV12-3/TRBV12-4

CDR3: CAWSLGNTIYF
length: 11
V: TRBV30

CDR3: CASSSTSGGAQETQYF
length: 16
V: TRBV7-9

CDR3: CASSPFLAGSTDTQYF
length: 16
V: TRBV18

CDR3: CASSSRQGTGRQPQHF
length: 16
V: TRBV6-5

CDR3: CASSLGPGINSPLHF
length: 15
V: TRBV11-2

CDR3: CASSQGGRAGEGYTF
length: 15
V: TRBV4-1

CDR3: CASSQGGLARHEQFF
length: 15
V: TRBV4-1

CDR3: CASSPRQGADTQYF
length: 14
V: TRBV3-1/TRBV3-2

CDR3: CASSFTGTGAYEQYF
length: 15
V: TRBV27

CDR3: CAWSVSGRRHNEQFF
length: 15
V: TRBV30

CDR3: CASSEQGVNTEAFF
length: 14
V: TRBV10-2